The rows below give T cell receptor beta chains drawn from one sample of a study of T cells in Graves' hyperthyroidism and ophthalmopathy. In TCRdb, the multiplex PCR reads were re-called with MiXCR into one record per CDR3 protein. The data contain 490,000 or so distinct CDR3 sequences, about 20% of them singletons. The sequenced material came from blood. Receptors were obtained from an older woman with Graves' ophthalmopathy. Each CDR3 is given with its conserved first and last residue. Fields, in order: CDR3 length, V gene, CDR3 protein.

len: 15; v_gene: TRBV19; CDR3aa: CASSIDPRTGTEAFF
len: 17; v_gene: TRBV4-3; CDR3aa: CASSQYVLAGPYNEQFF
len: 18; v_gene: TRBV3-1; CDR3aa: CASSPDRREGRGGNEQFF
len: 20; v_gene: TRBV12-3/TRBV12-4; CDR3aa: CASSLPGHRPRAAGANVLTF
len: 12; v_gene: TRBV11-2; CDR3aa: CASSLEYGELFF
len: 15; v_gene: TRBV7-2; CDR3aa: CASSLAQIPQETQYF
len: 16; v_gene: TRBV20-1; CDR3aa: CSARDPRGSYNSPLHF
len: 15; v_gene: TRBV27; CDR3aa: CASSPNRISYNEQFF
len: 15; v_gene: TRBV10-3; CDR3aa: CAISEGGDGGDEQFF
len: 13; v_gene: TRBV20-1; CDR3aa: CSARDSGRYEQYF
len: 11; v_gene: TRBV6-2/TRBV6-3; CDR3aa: CASTQNYEQYF
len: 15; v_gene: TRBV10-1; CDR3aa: CASSDIAGSQETQYF
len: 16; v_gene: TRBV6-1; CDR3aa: CASTKTAHGSKNIQYF
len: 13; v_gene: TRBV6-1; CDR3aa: CASSEQVGAGYTF
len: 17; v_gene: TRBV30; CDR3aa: CAWSSGLAGTGTGELFF
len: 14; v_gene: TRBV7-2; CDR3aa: CASSVGTSLWEQYF
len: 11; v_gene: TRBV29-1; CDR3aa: CSQGERGTQYF
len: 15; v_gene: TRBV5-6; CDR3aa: CASSGGGFGVYEQYF
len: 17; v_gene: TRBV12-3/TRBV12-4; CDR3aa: CASSRLRTSGHTDTQYF
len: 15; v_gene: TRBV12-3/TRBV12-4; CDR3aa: CASSLAKAGTYEQYF
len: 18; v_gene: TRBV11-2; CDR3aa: CASSLWGTSGRGNNEQFF
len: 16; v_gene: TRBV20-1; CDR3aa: CSARAGTSGRTGELFF
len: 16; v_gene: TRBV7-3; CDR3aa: CASSLGLLSGANVLTF
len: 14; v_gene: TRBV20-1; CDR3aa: CSASPIGTGNEQYF
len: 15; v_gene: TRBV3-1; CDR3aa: CASSQSLASYNEQFF
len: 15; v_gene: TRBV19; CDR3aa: CASSTGTGGYTEALF
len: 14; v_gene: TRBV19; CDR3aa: CASTAGQGPYEQYF